Below, 16 T cell receptor beta chains from the same sample are listed, as sequenced in a study of blood T cell repertoires in COVID-19. Profiling relied on immunoSEQ multiplex PCR, and the TCRdb table lists in-frame clones only, not all of them. The table lists approximately 240,000 clones, 84% of them singletons, with 2% to 2.5% in the top ten. Sequenced material: peripheral blood. These receptors all come from a woman aged 60 to 75 with acute or convalescent COVID-19.

V and J are TRBV5-1 and TRBJ2-7; unclear D gene. The CDR3 consists of 13 residues. Trimming left V 4 bases short and J 4 bases short, with 12 bases between. Per the germline V gene, CDR1 is SGHRS and CDR2 is YFSETQ. The chain's CDR3 is CASSLGPKYEQYF. Written as DNA, the CDR3 is TGCGCCAGCAGCCTGGGCCCTAAGTACGAGCAGTACTTC.

This chain uses TRBV6-5 with TRBJ2-2; 7 bases line up with TRBD1. Trimming at V came to 6 bases and at J to 0 bases, leaving 4 bases not matched to a gene. CDR3 length: 15 residues. The germline V gene encodes CDR1 MNHEY and CDR2 SVGAGI. The CDR3 here is CASRTGQTNTGELFF. CDR3 DNA sequence: TGTGCCAGCAGGACGGGACAGACGAACACCGGGGAGCTGTTTTTT.

This clone was observed once. The chain couples TRBV5-6 to TRBJ1-6, with D possibly matching TRBD1 (6 bases). The CDR3 contains 17 residues. CDR1 and CDR2 (germline): SGHDT, YYEEEE. V was pared by 2 bases and J by 0 bases, with 12 bases between. CDR3 region: CASSLDRPSSYNSPLHF. In DNA form, the CDR3 reads TGTGCCAGCAGCTTAGACAGGCCGAGCTCCTATAATTCACCCCTCCACTTT.

The chain recombines TRBV6-5 with TRBJ2-5; TRBD2 is a possible D gene (6 bases). CDR3 length: 14 residues. CDR1 is MNHEY and CDR2 is SVGAGI in the germline V gene. The germline V and J ends were trimmed by 0 bases and 5 bases, with 10 bases remaining between them. CDR3 in DNA: TGTGCCAGCAGTTACTCGAGACTAGGGGAGACCCAGTACTTC. Amino acids: CASSYSRLGETQYF.

This chain connects TRBV20-1 to TRBJ1-3; D is possibly TRBD1 (6 bases). CDR3 length: 15 residues. V was shortened by 3 bases and J by 8 bases, with 20 bases between the two germline ends. Germline V gene sequence: CDR1 DFQATT, CDR2 SNEGSKA (reference sequence). CDR3 in amino acids: CSASRHVDRRDTIYF. CDR3 nucleotide sequence: TGCAGTGCTAGTCGCCATGTGGACAGAAGGGACACCATATATTTT.

V usage is TRBV4-1 and J usage is TRBJ1-4, with 11 bases matching TRBD1. V dropped 4 bases and J dropped 8; count of bases not matched to a gene: 6. The CDR3 spans 15 residues. Germline V gives CDR1 MGHRA, CDR2 YSYEKL. CDR3 in amino acids: CASSLVDRGPEKLFF. Written as DNA, the CDR3 is TGCGCCAGCAGCCTAGTGGACAGGGGGCCCGAAAAACTGTTTTTT.

V gene TRBV7-3 combines with J gene TRBJ2-1; D gene uncertain. CDR1 is SGHTA and CDR2 is FQGTGA in the germline V gene. CDR3 size: 15 residues. V was pared by 2 bases and J by 0 bases, with 8 bases between. The CDR3 spells CASSLLRSSYNEQFF. The CDR3 bases are TGTGCCAGCAGCTTACTCCGGAGCTCCTACAATGAGCAGTTCTTC.

The V call is TRBV6-1, the J call TRBJ1-2, with D possibly TRBD1 on 5 matching bases. This CDR3 spans 15 amino acids. Trimming removed 0 bases at V and 2 bases at J, with 10 bases between. Germline V gene lookup returns CDR1 MNHNS and CDR2 SASEGT. CDR3 sequence (DNA): TGTGCCAGCAGTGAAGCGCTCGGGGGAAACTATGGCTACACCTTC. This codes for CASSEALGGNYGYTF.

This chain joins TRBV30 and TRBJ1-6, with TRBD1 as a possible D gene (6 bases). V was pared by 5 bases and J by 9 bases, with 14 bases between. The CDR3 covers 13 residues. Germline V gives CDR1 GTSNPN, CDR2 SVGIG (reference sequence). In DNA form, the CDR3 reads TGTGCCTGGCGACAGGTGGGAAGTTCACCCCTCCACTTT. Translation: CAWRQVGSSPLHF.

This clone was seen a few times. V usage is TRBV7-8 and J usage is TRBJ1-1; D is uncertain. Germline V gene lookup returns CDR1 SGHVS and CDR2 FQNEAQ. With 5 bases removed from V and 11 bases from J, the gap between germline ends came to 15 bases. CDR3 size: 12 residues. The CDR3: CASSPPRGDAFF. For the CDR3, the DNA is TGTGCCAGCAGCCCTCCCCGGGGTGACGCTTTCTTT.

This chain connects TRBV7-3 to TRBJ2-3, with TRBD1 identical over 8 bases. V shed 5 bases, J shed 3 bases, and the junction held 7 bases outside the gene matches. CDR3 length: 15 residues. CDR1 and CDR2 from the germline V gene are SGHTA and FQGTGA. CDR3 in DNA: TGTGCCAGCAGCCCGACAGGGGAGGCGACAGATACGCAGTATTTT. Translated, it gives CASSPTGEATDTQYF.

Comments on this clone: This same CDR3 is encoded by further DNA sequences in the sample. V is TRBV30 and J is TRBJ1-1, with 9 bases matching TRBD1. The germline V gene has CDR1 GTSNPN and CDR2 SVGIG (reference sequence). CDR3 length: 13 residues. J lost 5 bases, V lost 3 bases, and 4 bases had no gene match. The CDR3 coding sequence is TGTGCCTGGAGCCGACAGGGGGGGACTGAAGCTTTCTTT. Translation: CAWSRQGGTEAFF.

V usage is TRBV12-5 and J usage is TRBJ1-1; D gene uncertain. The germline V gene has CDR1 LGHNT and CDR2 FRNRAP. CDR3 length: 13 residues. V lost 2 bases, J lost 8 bases, and 12 bases lay in between. The CDR3 bases are TGTGCTAGTGGTTTGTCTTGGGAGTTGGAAGCTTTCTTT. Residues: CASGLSWELEAFF.

In its sample, this clone was seen a few times. The chain links TRBV6-2 or TRBV6-3 to TRBJ1-2, with TRBD1 as a possible D gene (6 bases). The CDR3 is 12 amino acids. Trimming shortened V by 4 bases and J by 5 bases, and 8 bases separated the two germline ends. The germline gives CDR1 MNHEY, CDR2 SVGEGT. CDR3 sequence: CASSLGHYGYTF. The CDR3 DNA follows: TGTGCCAGCAGTTTGGGACATTATGGCTACACCTTC.

The chain couples TRBV6-5 to TRBJ2-7; 8 positions agree with TRBD2. V dropped 0 bases and J dropped 1; count of bases not matched to a gene: 5. This CDR3 is built from 16 residues. Germline V CDR1 and CDR2: MNHEY, SVGAGI. The CDR3 DNA follows: TGTGCCAGCAGTTACTCTCGGCTAGCGGGTTCCTACGAGCAGTACTTC. Amino acids: CASSYSRLAGSYEQYF.

The chain has TRBV4-2 and TRBJ2-3, with TRBD2 matching 14 bases. The germline CDR1 and CDR2 sequences are LGHNA and YNFKEQ. Trimming took 4 bases from V and 4 from J; bases not matched to a gene: 10. The CDR3 sequence is 18 residues long. The CDR3 loop is CASSPRLAGGSGADTQYF. The CDR3 coding sequence is TGTGCCAGCAGCCCTCGACTAGCGGGGGGGAGTGGGGCAGATACGCAGTATTTT.